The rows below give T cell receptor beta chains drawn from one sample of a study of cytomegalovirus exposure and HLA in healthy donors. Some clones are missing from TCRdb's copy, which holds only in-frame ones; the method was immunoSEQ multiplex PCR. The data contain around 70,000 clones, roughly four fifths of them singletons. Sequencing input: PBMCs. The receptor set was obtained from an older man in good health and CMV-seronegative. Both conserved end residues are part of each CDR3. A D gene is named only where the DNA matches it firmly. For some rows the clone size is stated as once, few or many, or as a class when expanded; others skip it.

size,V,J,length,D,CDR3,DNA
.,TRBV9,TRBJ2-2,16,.,CASSVAGVGNTGELFF,TGTGCCAGCAGCGTCGCAGGGGTGGGGAACACCGGGGAGCTGTTTTTT
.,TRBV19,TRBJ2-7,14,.,CASQTRFPPYEQYF,TGTGCCAGCCAAACACGATTCCCTCCCTACGAGCAGTACTTC
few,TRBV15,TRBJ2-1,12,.,CATSERGGEQFF,TGTGCCACCAGCGAAAGGGGGGGCGAGCAGTTCTTC
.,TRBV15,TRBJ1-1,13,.,CATSRDEEWEAFF,TGTGCCACCAGCAGAGATGAGGAGTGGGAAGCTTTCTTT
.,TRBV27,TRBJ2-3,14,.,CASSLNRGSDTQYF,TGTGCCAGCAGTTTAAATAGGGGGTCAGATACGCAGTATTTT
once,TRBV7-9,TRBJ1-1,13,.,CASSLEQNTEAFF,TGTGCCAGCAGCTTAGAACAAAACACTGAAGCTTTCTTT
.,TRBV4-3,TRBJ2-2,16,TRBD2,CASSQSGGAGTGELFF,TGCGCCAGCAGCCAGAGCGGGGGGGCCGGGACCGGGGAGCTGTTTTTT
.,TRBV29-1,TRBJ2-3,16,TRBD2,CSHSSGARERSDTQYF,TGCAGCCACAGCTCCGGAGCGCGGGAGCGGTCAGATACGCAGTATTTT
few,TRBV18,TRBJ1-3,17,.,CASSHDRPIDVGNTIYF,TGTGCCAGCTCTCATGACAGGCCCATTGACGTGGGAAACACCATATATTTT
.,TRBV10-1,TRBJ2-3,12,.,CASSAGRDTQYF,TGCGCCAGCTCGGCGGGGAGGGATACGCAGTATTTT
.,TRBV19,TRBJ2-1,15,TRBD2,CASSIGGRAVNEQFF,TGTGCCAGTAGTATTGGAGGGAGGGCCGTTAATGAGCAGTTCTTC
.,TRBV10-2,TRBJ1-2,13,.,CASSESIRCGYTF,TGCGCCAGCAGTGAGTCTATCAGGTGCGGCTACACCTTC
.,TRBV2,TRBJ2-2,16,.,CASRAQGVKRTGELFF,TGTGCCAGCAGGGCCCAAGGGGTAAAACGCACCGGGGAGCTGTTTTTT
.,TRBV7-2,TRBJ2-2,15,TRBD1,CASSLQGANTGELFF,TGTGCCAGCAGCTTACAGGGGGCGAACACCGGGGAGCTGTTTTTT
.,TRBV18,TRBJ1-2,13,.,CASSPSPADGYTF,TGTGCCAGCTCACCAAGCCCCGCGGATGGCTACACCTTC
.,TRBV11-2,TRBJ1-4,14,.,CASSLGGGDFKLFF,TGTGCCAGCAGCTTAGGGGGAGGGGACTTCAAACTGTTTTTT
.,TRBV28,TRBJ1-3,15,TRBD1,CASSLKDRDGNTIYF,TGTGCCAGCAGTTTAAAGGACAGGGATGGAAACACCATATATTTT
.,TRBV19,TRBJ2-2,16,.,CASTHRRPPNTGELFF,TGTGCCAGTACCCACCGGAGGCCACCGAACACCGGGGAGCTGTTTTTT
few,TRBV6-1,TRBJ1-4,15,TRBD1,CASSGRDRGDEKLFF,TGTGCCAGCAGTGGACGGGACAGGGGAGATGAAAAACTGTTTTTT
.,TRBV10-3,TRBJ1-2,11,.,CAISAYYGYTF,TGTGCCATCAGTGCTTACTATGGCTACACCTTC
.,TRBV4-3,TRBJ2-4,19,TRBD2,CASSQGLAGGVGAKNIQYF,TGCGCCAGCAGCCAAGGACTAGCGGGAGGGGTGGGGGCCAAAAACATTCAGTACTTC
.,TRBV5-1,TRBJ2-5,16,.,CASSLLVGVGQETQYF,TGCGCCAGCAGCTTGTTGGTGGGAGTGGGCCAAGAGACCCAGTACTTC
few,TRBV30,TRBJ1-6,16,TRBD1,CAWTFPWTGGNSPLHF,TGTGCCTGGACGTTCCCGTGGACAGGGGGTAATTCACCCCTCCACTTT
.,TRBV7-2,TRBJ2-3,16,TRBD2,CASSLGIRLASDTQYF,TGTGCCAGCAGCTTAGGCATCCGACTAGCGTCAGATACGCAGTATTTT
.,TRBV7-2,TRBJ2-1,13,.,CASSPTGLDEQFF,TGTGCCAGCAGCCCCACAGGGTTGGATGAGCAGTTCTTC
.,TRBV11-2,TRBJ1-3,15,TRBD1,CASSLWDSSGNTIYF,TGTGCCAGCAGCTTATGGGACAGCTCTGGAAACACCATATATTTT
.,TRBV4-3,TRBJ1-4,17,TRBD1,CASSQSPGTATNEKLFF,TGCGCCAGCAGCCAATCCCCCGGGACAGCAACTAATGAAAAACTGTTTTTT
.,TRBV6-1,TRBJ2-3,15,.,CASRSGGTGTDTQYF,TGTGCCAGCAGAAGTGGGGGGACGGGGACAGATACGCAGTATTTT
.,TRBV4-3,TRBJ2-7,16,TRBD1,CASSQGAGTGNYEQYF,TGCGCCAGCAGCCAAGGGGCGGGGACAGGGAACTACGAGCAGTACTTC
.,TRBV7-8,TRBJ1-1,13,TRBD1,CASSRQGDTEAFF,TGTGCCAGCAGCCGACAGGGCGACACTGAAGCTTTCTTT
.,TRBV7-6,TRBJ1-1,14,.,CASSYGQLNTEAFF,TGTGCCAGCAGCTACGGACAGCTGAACACTGAAGCTTTCTTT
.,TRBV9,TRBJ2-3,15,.,CASSGAGLPTDTQYF,TGTGCCAGCAGCGGGGCTGGACTACCCACAGATACGCAGTATTTT
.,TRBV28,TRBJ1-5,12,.,CATRLQVQPQHF,TGTGCCACTCGCTTGCAGGTTCAGCCCCAGCATTTT
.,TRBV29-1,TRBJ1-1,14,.,CSVAMGRGWAEAFF,TGCAGCGTTGCTATGGGCAGGGGTTGGGCTGAAGCTTTCTTT
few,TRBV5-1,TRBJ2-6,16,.,CASSFVRSSGANVLTF,TGCGCCAGCAGCTTTGTCCGGAGCTCTGGGGCCAACGTCCTGACTTTC
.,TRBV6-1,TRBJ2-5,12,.,CASSPQQETQYF,TGTGCCAGCAGTCCACAGCAAGAGACCCAGTACTTC
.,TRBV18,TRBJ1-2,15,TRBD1,CASSPIEAGGYGYTF,TGTGCCAGCTCACCAATTGAGGCAGGGGGCTATGGCTACACCTTC
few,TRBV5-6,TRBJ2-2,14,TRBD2,CASSIAGNTGELFF,TGTGCCAGCAGTATAGCGGGGAACACCGGGGAGCTGTTTTTT
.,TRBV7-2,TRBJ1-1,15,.,CASSQGGHLNTEAFF,TGTGCCAGCAGCCAAGGGGGACACCTTAACACTGAAGCTTTCTTT
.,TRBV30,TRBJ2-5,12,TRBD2,CAWSGGVETQYF,TGTGCCTGGAGCGGGGGGGTAGAGACCCAGTACTTC
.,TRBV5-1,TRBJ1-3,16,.,CASSVTGQFSGNTIYF,TGCGCCAGCAGCGTAACCGGACAGTTCTCTGGAAACACCATATATTTT
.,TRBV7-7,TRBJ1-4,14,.,CASSPLATNEKLFF,TGTGCTAGCAGCCCTCTCGCAACTAATGAAAAACTGTTTTTT
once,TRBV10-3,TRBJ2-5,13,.,CAISARGWETQYF,TGTGCCATCAGTGCCCGGGGTTGGGAGACCCAGTACTTC
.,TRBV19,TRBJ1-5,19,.,CASSIAWGGSHYSNQPQHF,TGTGCCAGTAGTATAGCTTGGGGAGGCTCACATTATAGCAATCAGCCCCAGCATTTT
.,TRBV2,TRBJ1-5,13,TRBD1,CASTRDRDQPQHF,TGTGCCAGCACCCGGGACAGGGATCAGCCCCAGCATTTT
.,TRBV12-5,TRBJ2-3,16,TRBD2,CASGLKVAGGGYTQYF,TGTGCTAGTGGTTTGAAGGTAGCGGGAGGGGGGTATACGCAGTATTTT
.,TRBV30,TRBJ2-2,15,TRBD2,CACKLGTIYTGELFF,TGTGCCTGCAAACTGGGGACTATATACACCGGGGAGCTGTTTTTT
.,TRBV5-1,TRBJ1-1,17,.,CASSLRAQGTMNTEAFF,TGCGCCAGCAGCTTACGAGCTCAGGGAACTATGAACACTGAAGCTTTCTTT
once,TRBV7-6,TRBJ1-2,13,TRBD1,CASSTGTGGGYTF,TGTGCCAGCAGCACTGGGACAGGGGGAGGCTACACCTTC
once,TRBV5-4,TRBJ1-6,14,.,CASSLFGRGSPLHF,TGTGCCAGCAGCTTGTTCGGTCGGGGATCACCCCTCCACTTT
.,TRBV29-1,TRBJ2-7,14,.,CSALRTVPNGEQYF,TGCAGCGCCCTACGGACAGTCCCTAACGGCGAGCAGTACTTC
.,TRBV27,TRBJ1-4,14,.,CASSSGLSNEKLFF,TGTGCCAGCAGTTCGGGACTGAGTAATGAAAAACTGTTTTTT
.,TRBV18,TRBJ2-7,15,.,CASSPGDSFSYEQYF,TGTGCCAGCTCACCAGGAGACAGTTTCTCCTACGAGCAGTACTTC
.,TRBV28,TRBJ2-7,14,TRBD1,CASSPGQETYEQYF,TGTGCCAGCAGTCCGGGACAGGAGACCTACGAGCAGTACTTC